Each of the 9 T cell receptor beta chains below was sequenced from the same sample in a study of blood T cell repertoires in COVID-19. Clones were read by immunoSEQ multiplex PCR, and TCRdb kept only the in-frame ones, dropping some. The data hold about 320,000 clones, with 85% observed a single time. The specimen sequenced was peripheral blood. The source is a human donor in a cohort sampled during active COVID-19.

The rearrangement uses TRBV6-6 and TRBJ1-1; possibly TRBD1 for D (6 bases). V was pared by 5 bases and J by 7 bases, with 11 bases between. Germline assignment: CDR1 MNHNY and CDR2 SVGAGI (reference sequence). There are 12 residues in the CDR3. CDR3 DNA: TGTGCCAGCAGTAGGGACACCATTGAAGCTTTCTTT. It codes for CASSRDTIEAFF.

This sequence joins TRBV11-1 and TRBJ1-2, with 8 bases that match TRBD1. Per the germline V gene, CDR1 is SGHAT and CDR2 is FQDESV (reference sequence). After removal of 5 bases from V and 4 bases from J, the junction contained 12 bases not matched to a gene. CDR3 length: 16 residues. Written as DNA, the CDR3 is TGTGCCAGCAGCCTTTCCCGGACAGGGCCTAGCTATGGCTACACCTTC. As protein: CASSLSRTGPSYGYTF. Full variable domain (outside the CDR3, taken from reference TRBV11-1 and TRBJ1-2): EAEVAQSPRYKITEKSQAVAFWCDPISGHATLYWYRQILGQGPELLVQFQDESVVDDSQLPKDRFSAERLKGVDSTLKIQPAELGDSAMYLCASSLSRTGPSYGYTFGSGTRLTVV.

The chain uses TRBV5-1 and TRBJ2-7; the D gene is possibly TRBD1 (6 bases). V lost 1 base, J lost 3 bases, and 29 bases lay in between. Germline CDR1 reads SGHRS; CDR2 reads YFSETQ. This CDR3 region has 20 residues. The CDR3 sequence: CASSLSGLARDTPIFYEQYF. The CDR3 DNA reads as TGCGCCAGCAGCTTGTCCGGGCTTGCACGGGACACCCCTATTTTCTACGAGCAGTACTTC.

This clone showed up just once. The V gene is TRBV12-5, the J gene TRBJ1-3; tentatively, D is TRBD1 (5 bases). Germline values: CDR1 LGHNT, CDR2 FRNRAP. The CDR3 has 15 residues. V was cut by 5 bases and J by 4 bases, with 15 bases left in between. CDR3 in DNA: TGTGCTAGTGGTCACCAGGGCTCTGGGGGAAACACCATATATTTT. This sequence encodes CASGHQGSGGNTIYF.

The chain's CDR3 is CASSHRGQETQYF. The CDR3 DNA is TGCGCCAGCAGCCACAGGGGGCAAGAGACCCAGTACTTC. V usage is TRBV5-1 and J usage is TRBJ2-5, with 8 bases aligning to TRBD1. Germline values: CDR1 SGHRS, CDR2 YFSETQ. V lost 4 bases to trimming and J lost 2 bases; unmatched junction nucleotides: 1. This CDR3 region has 13 residues.

V usage is TRBV10-3 and J usage is TRBJ2-2; 9 bases agree with TRBD2. This CDR3 is 20 amino acids long. V shed 3 bases, J shed 1 base, and the junction held 15 bases outside the gene matches. Per the germline V gene, CDR1 is ENHRY and CDR2 is SYGVKD. CDR3 protein: CAISESPRPGLAQNTGELFF. The CDR3 nucleotides read TGTGCCATCAGTGAATCCCCCCGGCCGGGACTAGCTCAGAACACCGGGGAGCTGTTTTTT.

CDR3 amino acids: CASRRLAGGPSDTQYF. CDR3 bases: TGTGCCAGCAGAAGACTAGCGGGGGGGCCCTCAGATACGCAGTATTTT. The chain uses TRBV27 and TRBJ2-3; 14 nucleotides agree with TRBD2. The CDR3 loop spans 16 amino acids. V lost 6 bases, J lost 4 bases, and 6 bases stayed unmatched. Germline CDR1 and CDR2: MNHEY and SMNVEV (reference sequence).

This chain connects TRBV12-3 or TRBV12-4 to TRBJ1-3; D is unresolved. The V gene lost 4 bases and the J gene lost 0 bases, with 4 bases spanning the gap. The CDR3 extends over 13 amino acids. CDR3 nucleotide sequence: TGTGCCAGCAGTTCCAGCTCTGGAAACACCATATATTTT. This encodes CASSSSSGNTIYF.

The chain carries TRBV3-1 (or the pseudogene TRBV3-2) and TRBJ1-1; D call uncertain. V dropped 3 bases and J dropped 8 bases, with 10 bases sitting between them. CDR1 LGHDT and CDR2 YNNKEL come from the germline V gene (reference sequence). This CDR3 is built from 12 residues. The DNA of the CDR3 is TGTGCCAGCAGCCATTCCTCAGGAGAAGCTTTCTTT. Translated: CASSHSSGEAFF.